One TCR beta chain is described in this entry. The data are from a study of blood T cell repertoires in COVID-19. Assay used: immunoSEQ multiplex PCR; TCRdb lists only in-frame clones, some missing. The sample yields about 170,000 clones, about 80% seen once. Sequencing input: peripheral blood. This TCR was sampled from a human donor with acute or convalescent COVID-19. The donor label of this sample is uncertain.

The CDR3 DNA is TGCGCCAGCAGCTTGGCTCCGGGAACTCACACTGAAGCTTTCTTT. Protein product: CASSLAPGTHTEAFF. V is TRBV5-1 and J is TRBJ1-1, with no clear D. Germline assignment: CDR1 SGHRS and CDR2 YFSETQ. The V end lost 0 bases, the J end lost 3 bases, and 12 bases lay between the germline ends. The CDR3 runs 15 residues.